The 5 T cell receptor beta chains given below trace back to one sample, sequenced in a study of shared clonotypes between healthy human individuals. The assay was immunoSEQ multiplex PCR, and TCRdb's table has in-frame clones only and misses some. Among some 1,100,000 clones, roughly 74% were seen once, and the ten largest hold 0.5% to 0.6%. Sequenced sample: memory CD4+ T cells from PBMCs. Regarding subset: CD45RA-negative fraction. These receptors came from a man younger than 30 in good health. Some clones in this sample may be carry-over from other donors' samples.

This clone was picked up one time. The chain is built from TRBV4-1 and TRBJ2-7; 9 bases are a match to TRBD1. The CDR3 consists of 15 residues. Germline trimming cut 3 bases from V and 5 bases from J; bases unmatched to any gene: 8. Germline lookup yields CDR1 MGHRA and CDR2 YSYEKL. In DNA, the CDR3 is TGCGCCAGCAGCCAGCATGGACAGGGGACGAACGAGCAGTACTTC. This encodes CASSQHGQGTNEQYF.

This CDR3 is CASSPGTSGRGPETQYF. CDR3 in DNA: TGTGCCAGCTCACCAGGGACTAGCGGGAGAGGGCCAGAGACCCAGTACTTC. The chain uses TRBV18 and TRBJ2-5, with TRBD2 identical over 14 bases. V lost 2 bases, J lost 4 bases, and 6 bases stayed unmatched. The CDR3 is 17 residues long. Germline values: CDR1 KGHSH, CDR2 LQKENI.

This clone was detected only a few times. The V and J genes are TRBV6-1 and TRBJ2-1; D might be TRBD1 (5 bases). CDR1 is MNHNS and CDR2 is SASEGT in the germline V gene. V was trimmed by 4 bases and J by 0 bases, leaving 13 bases between them. The length of the CDR3 is 16 residues. The CDR3 is CASSGLTASSYNEQFF. The CDR3 DNA is TGTGCCAGCAGTGGGTTGACAGCTAGCTCCTACAATGAGCAGTTCTTC.

The J gene is TRBJ2-5, the V gene TRBV27, with D unresolved. Trimming cost V 7 bases and J 4 bases, with 10 bases left between them. The CDR3 has 12 amino acids. The germline V gene encodes CDR1 MNHEY and CDR2 SMNVEV (reference sequence). The CDR3 is CASTLFGETQYF. CDR3 DNA: TGTGCCAGCACCCTATTCGGAGAGACCCAGTACTTC.

This clone was observed a few times. The gene calls are TRBV7-2 and TRBJ1-2; 8 bases are a match to TRBD1. The V gene end was trimmed by 3 bases and the J gene end by 2 bases; junction bases not matched to a gene: 5. The CDR3 runs 15 residues. CDR1 and CDR2 from the germline V gene are SGHTA and FQGNSA. This chain's CDR3 is CASSFTRTGNYGYTF. CDR3 nucleotides: TGTGCCAGCAGCTTCACGAGGACAGGGAACTATGGCTACACCTTC.